This T cell receptor beta chain emerged from a study of blood T cell repertoires in COVID-19. Study-level background: Both acute and convalescent COVID-19 samples were obtained from the United States, Italy and Spain. Nucleic acid was either cDNA or gDNA, and it came from T cells, B-cell-depleted T cells, or PBMCs.

Per the original data handling: Estimation of nucleated cell counts relied on the amplification of reference gene primers. The method was immunoSEQ multiplex PCR; TCRdb's version includes in-frame clones alone and lacks a portion of them. That table furnishes V, J and clone size, whereas the DNA furnished D and trimming. The sample holds over 250,000 clones, roughly four fifths seen once. This clone was counted a few times. The material sequenced was peripheral blood. The receptor was isolated from a woman between 45 and 60 years old who had recovered from COVID-19.

The CDR3 spells CASSLGGPGHNEQFF. The DNA of the CDR3 is TGTGCCAGCAGCTTAGGCGGGCCTGGGCACAATGAGCAGTTCTTC. The chain uses TRBV7-3 and TRBJ2-1; a possible D gene is TRBD2 (5 bases). Germline assignment: CDR1 SGHTA and CDR2 FQGTGA. This CDR3 region has 15 residues. The V end was cut by 2 bases, the J end by 5 bases, with 13 bases between. The complete variable domain, with remaining parts taken from reference TRBV7-3 and TRBJ2-1, reads GAGVSQTPSNKVTEKGKYVELRCDPISGHTALYWYRQSLGQGPEFLIYFQGTGAADDSGLPNDRFFAVRPEGSVSTLKIQRTERGDSAVYLCASSLGGPGHNEQFFGPGTRLTVL.